This T cell receptor beta chain originates from a study of CD8 T cells in Susac syndrome. The CDR3 is made up of 12 amino acids. The germline CDR1 and CDR2 sequences are SQVTM and ANQGSEA. Trimming removed 1 base at V and 7 bases at J, with 10 bases between. Peripheral blood CD8+ and CD4+ T cells were profiled by TCR beta sequencing. Reverse transcription of about 0.5 to 1 ug RNA was carried out with random hexamers. Amplification of the TCR beta CDR3 was carried out by immunoSEQ multiplex PCR, which spanned a total of 54 Vbeta and 13 Jbeta segments. From the immunoSEQ multiplex PCR reads, TCRdb called clonotypes with MiXCR, one entry per CDR3 protein. The sample consists of approximately 150,000 distinct CDR3 sequences, approximately 96% of them appearing once.

This TCR was sampled from a human donor with multiple sclerosis. The chain has TRBV29-1 and TRBJ1-2, with D possibly TRBD1 on 5 matching bases. The sequenced sample consisted of CD4+ T cells from PBMCs. CDR3 amino acids: CSVEGQGAGYTF. The CDR3, as DNA: TGCAGCGTTGAAGGTCAAGGGGCTGGCTACACCTTC.